The next 23 T cell receptor beta chains were all read from a single sample in a study of T cell responses to AZD1222 COVID-19 vaccine. TCRdb's table, derived via immunoSEQ multiplex PCR, lists solely in-frame clones and lacks some. In the table there are around 120,000 clones, around 94% of which are singletons. Here the sequenced sample was peripheral blood, taken on day 0 of AZD1222 vaccination. Source of these receptors: an adult in good health.

This clone was picked up one time. This rearrangement joins TRBV5-6 to TRBJ1-2; maybe TRBD1 (5 bases). With 0 bases removed from V and 4 bases from J, the gap between germline ends came to 10 bases. CDR3 length: 14 amino acids. Germline lookup yields CDR1 SGHDT and CDR2 YYEEEE. The CDR3 DNA reads as TGTGCCAGCAGCTTGGGTTTAGGGGTCTATGGCTACACCTTC. This encodes CASSLGLGVYGYTF.

J is TRBJ1-3 and V is TRBV2, with D hard to call. Germline V gene data show CDR1 as SNHLY and CDR2 as FYNNEI. The CDR3 loop spans 15 amino acids. Trimming shortened V by 1 base and J by 4 bases, and 11 bases separated the two germline ends. The CDR3 DNA follows: TGTGCCAGCAGTGAAGATTGGGGAGGCGGAAACACCATATATTTT. Translation: CASSEDWGGGNTIYF. The full variable domain, completed using reference TRBV2 and TRBJ1-3, is EPEVTQTPSHQVTQMGQEVILRCVPISNHLYFYWYRQILGQKVEFLVSFYNNEISEKSEIFDDQFSVERPDGSNFTLKIRSTKLEDSAMYFCASSEDWGGGNTIYFGEGSWLTVV.

The J gene is TRBJ2-2, the V gene TRBV2, with no clear D. Germline assignment: CDR1 SNHLY and CDR2 FYNNEI. This CDR3 is built from 13 residues. Trimming pared 6 bases from V and 3 bases from J, leaving 8 bases between. The CDR3 bases are TGTGCCAGCAGCCCTGAGGACACCGGGGAGCTGTTTTTT. It encodes CASSPEDTGELFF. The full variable domain, rest sourced from reference TRBV2 and TRBJ2-2, is EPEVTQTPSHQVTQMGQEVILRCVPISNHLYFYWYRQILGQKVEFLVSFYNNEISEKSEIFDDQFSVERPDGSNFTLKIRSTKLEDSAMYFCASSPEDTGELFFGEGSRLTVL.

The CDR3 nucleotides read TGTGCCAGCAGCCAAGATAGACTAGGCCTGGGCCCAACCGGCTACAATGAGCAGTTCTTC. Translating gives CASSQDRLGLGPTGYNEQFF. The chain combines TRBV3-1 (or the pseudogene TRBV3-2) with TRBJ2-1, with D tentatively TRBD2 (6 bases). Germline CDR1 and CDR2: LGHDT and YNNKEL (reference sequence). V was cut by 0 bases and J by 3 bases, with 24 bases left in between. The CDR3 is 20 amino acids.

The chain employs TRBV10-1 and TRBJ1-4, with a weak D call TRBD1 (5 bases). V was trimmed by 5 bases and J by 10 bases, leaving 17 bases between them. This CDR3 is built from 14 residues. Germline CDR1 is WNHNN and CDR2 is SYGVQD (reference sequence). CDR3 amino acids: CASSIYPPGGKLFF. The CDR3 DNA sequence: TGCGCCAGCAGTATTTACCCACCGGGGGGAAAACTGTTTTTT.

V usage is TRBV5-8 and J usage is TRBJ2-7, with TRBD1 matching 7 bases. Germline V gene lookup returns CDR1 SGHTS and CDR2 YDEGEE. The CDR3 is made up of 14 amino acids. With 4 bases clipped from V and 7 bases from J, the junction kept 11 bases outside the gene matches. The CDR3 here is CASSGGQTNEEQYF. In DNA form, the CDR3 reads TGTGCCAGCAGCGGGGGACAGACGAATGAGGAGCAGTACTTC.

This chain connects TRBV6-1 to TRBJ2-3; 10 nucleotides line up with TRBD1. V was pared by 2 bases and J by 6 bases, with 8 bases of the junction left unmatched. The CDR3 is 16 residues long. The germline CDR1 and CDR2 sequences are MNHNS and SASEGT. CDR3 bases: TGTGCCAGCAGTGAAATTCCGGGACAGGGGTCGGATACGCAGTATTTT. Its translation: CASSEIPGQGSDTQYF.

The V and J genes are TRBV12-5 and TRBJ1-5; a possible D gene is TRBD1 (5 bases). Germline CDR1 is LGHNT and CDR2 is FRNRAP. The CDR3 length is 15 residues. Trimming stripped 0 bases from V and 5 bases from J, with 11 bases between. CDR3: CASGLVVGGDQPQHF. The CDR3 DNA follows: TGTGCTAGTGGTTTGGTCGTTGGGGGGGATCAGCCCCAGCATTTT.

In this sample, this clone turned up once. V is TRBV7-9 and J is TRBJ1-2; D may be TRBD1 (5 bases). Looked up from germline, CDR1 is SEHNR and CDR2 is FQNEAQ (reference sequence). The V end lost 0 bases, the J end lost 2 bases, and 10 bases lay between the germline ends. This CDR3 comprises 15 residues. CDR3 loop: CASSLAPTGNYGYTF. In DNA, the CDR3 is TGTGCCAGCAGCTTAGCCCCCACAGGCAACTATGGCTACACCTTC.

The J gene is TRBJ2-7, the V gene TRBV18, with 11 bases aligning to TRBD1. This CDR3 is 17 amino acids long. After removal of 4 bases from V and 2 bases from J, the junction contained 10 bases not matched to a gene. CDR1 and CDR2 from the germline V gene are KGHSH and LQKENI. The CDR3 reads CASSHSRPGQGAYEQYF. Here the CDR3 DNA reads TGTGCCAGCTCACACTCCAGGCCGGGACAGGGGGCCTACGAGCAGTACTTC.

This rearrangement joins TRBV7-9 to TRBJ1-2; D is possibly TRBD1 (5 bases). Germline lookup yields CDR1 SEHNR and CDR2 FQNEAQ (reference sequence). The CDR3 totals 14 residues. Trimming stripped 5 bases from V and 0 bases from J, with 10 bases between. CDR3 region: CASSPSQANYGYTF. CDR3 DNA: TGTGCCAGCAGCCCCTCACAGGCTAACTATGGCTACACCTTC. Full variable domain (outside the CDR3, taken from reference TRBV7-9 and TRBJ1-2): DTGVSQNPRHKITKRGQNVTFRCDPISEHNRLYWYRQTLGQGPEFLTYFQNEAQLEKSRLLSDRFSAERPKGSFSTLEIQRTEQGDSAMYLCASSPSQANYGYTFGSGTRLTVV.

The DNA of the CDR3 is TGTGCCAGCAGTTCGAGGACAGGCACCGGCTACACCTTC. Protein: CASSSRTGTGYTF. V is TRBV6-6 and J is TRBJ1-2; 7 bases map to TRBD1. CDR3 length equals 13 residues. V gave up 4 bases and J gave up 8 bases; unmatched junction bases: 7. The germline gives CDR1 MNHNY, CDR2 SVGAGI (reference sequence).

V is TRBV9 and J is TRBJ2-5, with D uncertain. CDR1 and CDR2 (germline): SGDLS, YYNGEE. V dropped 0 bases and J dropped 4 bases, with 4 bases sitting between them. There are 12 residues in the CDR3. CDR3: CASSVAGETQYF. CDR3 nucleotide sequence: TGTGCCAGCAGCGTAGCTGGAGAGACCCAGTACTTC.

The chain joins TRBV15 to TRBJ2-7, with D perhaps matching TRBD1 (7 bases). Between the trimmed V and J ends, which lost 0 bases and 4 bases, there was a span of 13 bases. Germline V gene data show CDR1 as LNHNV and CDR2 as YYDKDF (reference sequence). CDR3 length: 15 amino acids. The CDR3 coding sequence is TGTGCCACCAGCAGAGATCAGGGGGGTGCATACGAGCAGTACTTC. It yields the protein CATSRDQGGAYEQYF.

CDR3 residues: CASSSGSNQPQHF. The CDR3 nucleotides are TGTGCCAGCAGCAGTGGGAGCAATCAGCCCCAGCATTTT. The chain has TRBV7-6 and TRBJ1-5; D ambiguous. The V end lost 5 bases, the J end lost 1 base, and 6 bases lay between the germline ends. This CDR3 is 13 amino acids long. Germline V CDR1 and CDR2: SGHVS, FNYEAQ.

The V and J genes are TRBV7-9 and TRBJ2-5, with TRBD1 matching over 10 bases. CDR3 length: 15 amino acids. The ends lost 3 bases at V and 7 bases at J; junction bases unmatched: 8. Germline V CDR1 and CDR2: SEHNR, FQNEAQ (reference sequence). CDR3 sequence (DNA): TGTGCCAGCAGCTTGGGAGACAGGGGGCACGGGACCCAGTACTTC. It yields the protein CASSLGDRGHGTQYF.

V gene TRBV3-1 (or the pseudogene TRBV3-2) combines with J gene TRBJ2-5; TRBD2 matches at 7 bases. The length of the CDR3 is 16 residues. The V segment lost 4 bases and the J segment 2 bases; nucleotides outside the gene matches: 10. The germline V gene encodes CDR1 LGHDT and CDR2 YNNKEL (reference sequence). The CDR3 bases are TGTGCCAGCAGCCGTCGGGGGGAAGGGTGGCAAGAGACCCAGTACTTC. Protein: CASSRRGEGWQETQYF.

This clone was recorded once. J is TRBJ2-2 and V is TRBV5-6; 7 positions agree with TRBD1. V gave up 4 bases and J gave up 3 bases; unmatched junction bases: 6. Germline CDR1 SGHDT, CDR2 YYEEEE. The CDR3 is 15 residues long. The CDR3 region is CASSLRDSYTGELFF. The CDR3 bases are TGTGCCAGCAGCCTACGGGACAGCTACACCGGGGAGCTGTTTTTT.

The rearrangement joins TRBV6-5 to TRBJ1-2, with 9 bases matching TRBD1. Germline CDR1 MNHEY, CDR2 SVGAGI. V was clipped by 5 bases and J by 8 bases; unmatched bases: 6. The CDR3 extends over 13 amino acids. Written as DNA, the CDR3 is TGTGCCAGCAGTCAGGACAGGGGTCGGGGCTACACCTTC. Translation gives CASSQDRGRGYTF.

The rearrangement joins TRBV28 to TRBJ2-7; 8 bases match TRBD2. Germline CDR1 reads MDHEN; CDR2 reads SYDVKM. Trimming removed 4 bases from V and 4 bases from J; junction bases left unmatched: 9. The CDR3 has 15 amino acids. CDR3 loop: CASSSTREGLYEQYF. The CDR3 DNA reads as TGTGCCAGCAGTTCCACCCGGGAGGGCTTATACGAGCAGTACTTC.

The gene calls are TRBV18 and TRBJ1-2; the D is unclear. Trimming shortened V by 3 bases and J by 0 bases, and 11 bases separated the two germline ends. The CDR3 is made up of 15 amino acids. Germline values: CDR1 KGHSH, CDR2 LQKENI. In DNA form, the CDR3 reads TGTGCCAGCTCACCTGGAGTCGAGACTAACTATGGCTACACCTTC. Translation gives CASSPGVETNYGYTF.

CDR3 in DNA: TGTGCCAGCAGCCTAGTGGTGGGGACCTACGAGCAGTACTTC. Protein: CASSLVVGTYEQYF. The chain carries TRBV7-8 and TRBJ2-7; D unclear. CDR1 and CDR2 (germline): SGHVS, FQNEAQ. The CDR3 is made up of 14 amino acids. The germline V and J ends were trimmed by 5 bases and 2 bases, with 13 bases remaining between them.

The table lists this clone with a count of one. The genes are TRBV7-6 and TRBJ2-1; 10 positions agree with TRBD2. V was pared by 5 bases and J by 8 bases, with 18 bases of the junction left unmatched. CDR1 SGHVS and CDR2 FNYEAQ come from the germline V gene. The CDR3 is made up of 18 amino acids. The CDR3 sequence: CASSPVWRASGGGDEQFF. As DNA, the CDR3 is TGTGCCAGCAGCCCGGTCTGGAGGGCTAGCGGGGGAGGCGATGAGCAGTTCTTC.